This T cell receptor (beta chain) comes out of a study of CD8 T cells in ankylosing spondylitis. Study observations and caveats: Significantly higher representation of disease-linked clones was reported for matched ankylosing spondylitis synovial fluid.

TCRdb recomputed calls from the 5' RACE reads with MiXCR, one row per CDR3 protein. The table lists approximately 350,000 distinct CDR3 sequences, around 20% of them singletons. Points on this clonotype: The antigen remains undetermined.

Trimming cost V 7 bases and J 2 bases, with 9 bases left between them. This CDR3 is built from 13 residues. CDR1 and CDR2 (germline): SGHAT, FQNNGV. This chain joins TRBV11-2 and TRBJ2-1; tentative D call: TRBD1 (6 bases). Sequencing was carried out using blood, either unsorted or a sorted T cell fraction (not recorded which). The sequence derives from a male donor with ankylosing spondylitis or in good health (not recorded which). The CDR3 loop is CASTEGAYNEQFF. The CDR3 region has the DNA TGTGCCAGCACCGAGGGGGCCTACAATGAGCAGTTCTTC.